This T cell receptor beta chain was captured in a study of T-cell reconstitution after alpha-beta-depleted transplantation in children. In the case of this clonotype: The antigen remains unidentified.

With 0 bases removed from V and 4 bases from J, the gap between germline ends came to 19 bases. Germline V lookup: CDR1 LGHNA, CDR2 YSLEER. This CDR3 has 18 residues. As it was prepared, the TCRbeta library received unique molecular identifiers. TCRdb re-derived calls from the PCR reads in MiXCR, one entry per CDR3 protein. Among several thousand distinct CDR3 sequences listed, approximately 14% were seen once. Study-wide results and limits: At the one-year point after transplant, T-cell counts and TCRbeta diversity were found to come mostly from T cells that had been newly produced. Several patients had high TCRbeta diversity at day 60; it came from surviving recipient T cells and thymic progenitors. Expanded graft clones numbering several hundred reportedly gave rise to alpha-beta T cells about two months after transplant.

The chain couples TRBV4-3 to TRBJ2-1, with TRBD1 as a possible D gene (6 bases). The specimen comprised PBMCs, mostly from graft donor cells, sampled 60 days after TCRalphabeta/CD19-depleted stem cell transplant. The sequence was obtained from a male patient aged 5 to 17 who had a stem cell transplant for acute lymphoblastic leukemia, so the T cells may come from the graft donor. The DNA of the CDR3 is TGCGCCAGCAGCCAAGATTATGGGTCAGGGGTGGGATACAATGAGCAGTTCTTC. This gives the protein CASSQDYGSGVGYNEQFF.